These T cell receptor beta chains were read from a single sample in a study of blood T cell repertoires in COVID-19. Libraries were prepared by immunoSEQ multiplex PCR; TCRdb keeps only in-frame clonotypes and omits some of them. This sample carries roughly 500,000 clones, roughly 90% of them seen once, and the ten largest clones take approximately 2%. Sequenced material: PBMCs or T cells enriched from blood (not recorded which). The receptors shown here come from a woman aged 40 to 50 who had recovered from COVID-19. Each CDR3 is given with its conserved first and last residue. D genes are given only for firm matches. Some rows mark clone size as missing; the rest say once, few, many or name a class of expanded clone.

v_call,j_call,d_call,clone_size,cdr3_nt,cdr3_aa
TRBV5-1,TRBJ2-7,TRBD2,.,TGCGCCAGCAGCTTGAAGCGGGAAGGCTACGAGCAGTACTTC,CASSLKREGYEQYF
TRBV5-1,TRBJ1-3,.,.,TGCGCCAGCAGCTTGGGTCAGGGCTTCTTCTCTGGAAACACCATATATTTT,CASSLGQGFFSGNTIYF
TRBV3-1/TRBV3-2,TRBJ1-6,.,.,TGTGCCAGCAGCCTTCCGGGATCACCCCTCCACTTT,CASSLPGSPLHF
TRBV4-1,TRBJ2-7,TRBD1,once,TGCGCCAGCAGCCAACATCTGGGACAGCAGGGATACGAGCAGTACTTC,CASSQHLGQQGYEQYF
TRBV9,TRBJ1-1,.,once,TGTGCCAGCAGCGCGAGGACTGAAGCTTTCTTT,CASSARTEAFF
TRBV5-1,TRBJ1-2,.,.,TGCGCCAGCAGCTTGGGACCGGGAGAAGGGTCCGGCTACACCTTC,CASSLGPGEGSGYTF
TRBV11-2,TRBJ1-4,TRBD1,few,TGTGCCAGCAGCTTATACAGGGGCGGGGTGGAAAAACTGTTTTTT,CASSLYRGGVEKLFF
TRBV30,TRBJ2-7,TRBD1,once,TGTGCCTGGAGTACCGGGACAGGGGGCGACGAGCAGTACTTC,CAWSTGTGGDEQYF
TRBV11-2,TRBJ1-2,.,once,TGTGCCAGCAGCCTCGGGGGATTAGCTAACTATGGCTACACCTTC,CASSLGGLANYGYTF
TRBV15,TRBJ1-2,TRBD1,.,TGTGCCACCAGCAGCGACAGGGGAAACACCTTC,CATSSDRGNTF
TRBV27,TRBJ1-1,TRBD1,.,TGTGCCAGCTTTCCAGGGGGGTATCCGAACACTGAAGCTTTCTTT,CASFPGGYPNTEAFF
TRBV10-2,TRBJ2-2,.,once,TGCGCCAGCAGTGCAAGGAGGGGCACCGGGGAGCTGTTTTTT,CASSARRGTGELFF
TRBV7-2,TRBJ2-7,TRBD1,.,TGTGCCAGCAGCTGGACAGGGCATAAAGATTACGAGCAGTACTTC,CASSWTGHKDYEQYF
TRBV19,TRBJ1-5,.,.,TGTGCCAGTAGCCAGAATCCTTATAGCAATCAGCCCCAGCATTTT,CASSQNPYSNQPQHF
TRBV7-9,TRBJ1-1,.,.,TGTGCCAGCAGCTTAGCAGGGGACACTGAAGCTTTCTTT,CASSLAGDTEAFF
TRBV4-3,TRBJ1-3,TRBD1,once,TGCGCCAGCAGCCAAGAGACAGGGCAGACCGTGGCTGGAAACACCATATATTTT,CASSQETGQTVAGNTIYF
TRBV25-1,TRBJ1-2,.,.,TGTGCCAGCAGTGGGTTCTTGTCAGGGGCAGGAGGCGGCTACACCTTC,CASSGFLSGAGGGYTF
TRBV5-4,TRBJ2-7,TRBD2,.,TGTGCCAGCAGCTTGAGGACGGCTAGCGGATATTCACGGTCCTACGAGCAGTACTTC,CASSLRTASGYSRSYEQYF
TRBV2,TRBJ2-7,TRBD1,once,TGTGCCAGCAGTTACGGACAGGACGAGCAGTACTTC,CASSYGQDEQYF
TRBV15,TRBJ1-1,.,.,TGTGCCACCAGCAGAAGCCGCGCGATTAACACTGAAGCTTTCTTT,CATSRSRAINTEAFF
TRBV27,TRBJ2-2,.,.,TGTGCCAGCAGAAGCCAGGGGGGCGCCGGGGAGCTGTTTTTT,CASRSQGGAGELFF
TRBV2,TRBJ1-1,.,.,TGTGCCAGCGGGGCAGTTGGGACTGAAGCTTTCTTT,CASGAVGTEAFF
TRBV7-8,TRBJ1-4,.,.,TGTGCCAGCAGCTTAAACGAGGCGGGTGAAAAACTGTTTTTT,CASSLNEAGEKLFF
TRBV11-3,TRBJ1-2,TRBD1,.,TGTGCCAGCAGCTCCCGGACAGGGTACTATGGCTACACCTTC,CASSSRTGYYGYTF
TRBV5-1,TRBJ2-7,TRBD2,.,TGCGCCAGCAGCTTAAGATTTACTAGCGGGAGTTACGAGCAGTACTTC,CASSLRFTSGSYEQYF
TRBV2,TRBJ1-6,.,once,TGTGCCAGCAGTGAAGTCTGGCAGGGGAATTCACCCCTCCACTTT,CASSEVWQGNSPLHF
TRBV9,TRBJ1-3,.,few,TGTGCCAGCAGCGTAATGGGCCAGACACAAGGAAACACCATATATTTT,CASSVMGQTQGNTIYF
TRBV6-5,TRBJ2-7,TRBD2,few,TGTGCCAGCATGGTACTAGCGGGGGCGGGAGAGCAGTACTTC,CASMVLAGAGEQYF
TRBV6-2/TRBV6-3,TRBJ2-2,TRBD2,.,TGTGCCAGCAGTTACCTAGCGGGAGCCGGGGAGCTGTTTTTT,CASSYLAGAGELFF
TRBV28,TRBJ1-1,TRBD1,once,TGTGCCAGCAGTTCGACCGGGACAGGGCCCTATTGGGCTGAAGCTTTCTTT,CASSSTGTGPYWAEAFF
TRBV6-1,TRBJ2-1,TRBD2,.,TGTGCCAGCAGTGACCTTTTAGCGGGAGGGCCCGCCGATGAGCAGTTCTTC,CASSDLLAGGPADEQFF
TRBV2,TRBJ1-2,TRBD1,.,TGTGCCAGCACGAACAGGGGGGAAGCTAACTATGGCTACACCTTC,CASTNRGEANYGYTF
TRBV7-2,TRBJ1-1,TRBD1,.,TGTGCCAGCAGCCCCGGGACAGCACTTCAGCAAGCTTTCTTT,CASSPGTALQQAFF
TRBV6-1,TRBJ1-1,.,.,TGTGCCAGCAGTGAATCCAACAGGGTTAGAGCTTTCTTT,CASSESNRVRAFF
TRBV2,TRBJ2-7,.,.,TGTGCCAGCAGTGAACAGGGGCAAGGCTACGAGCAGTACTTC,CASSEQGQGYEQYF
TRBV7-2,TRBJ1-5,TRBD1,.,TGTGCCAGCAGCTTAGACAGGGGGAGGCAGCCCCAGCATTTT,CASSLDRGRQPQHF
TRBV27,TRBJ1-2,.,.,TGTGCCAGCACCTTCCTCAGGACAGAAGTCTATGGCTACACCTTC,CASTFLRTEVYGYTF
TRBV19,TRBJ2-7,TRBD2,once,TGTGCCATCACAAGCGGGAGCGGGTACGAGCAGTACTTC,CAITSGSGYEQYF
TRBV5-1,TRBJ2-3,TRBD1,.,TGCGCCAGCAGAGTGGACAGGATCAACGGAGATACGCAGTATTTT,CASRVDRINGDTQYF
TRBV6-6,TRBJ2-1,TRBD2,once,TGTGCCAGCAGTCCCGCCGGGACTAGGTCGTCAAATGAGCAGTTCTTC,CASSPAGTRSSNEQFF
TRBV18,TRBJ1-1,TRBD1,.,TGTGCCAGCTCACCACCTGGACAGGGGATGTACACTGAAGCTTTCTTT,CASSPPGQGMYTEAFF